This TCR beta chain was captured in a study of shared clonotypes between healthy human individuals (dated by TCRdb to the early 2020s). Regarding the complete study: Three men and two women, aged 18 to 49 years, made up the cohort. For each donor, CD4 naive and CD4 memory were each run on three plates, CD8 naive on two plates, and CD8 memory on one plate. The study deeply sequenced blood TCR repertoires of 5 or 6 healthy adults to estimate repertoire size and the extent of clonotype sharing between individuals. Different laboratories and diverse techniques were used to prepare libraries and sequence TCR repertoires, to increase sequencing depth and limit assay-specific biases. Per donor, leukapheresis produced somewhere between about 0.94 and 9 billion PBMCs. General findings and caveats noted by the study authors: Higher generation probabilities were observed for clonotypes shared by all four sorted-subset donors than for non-shared clonotypes. Across a few donors, about 5% of naive CD4, more than 3% of naive CD8, approximately 2.5% of memory CD4, and roughly 0.4% of memory CD8 clonotypes were shared. Naive subsets generally had larger estimated clonotype richness than memory subsets did. Pairwise subsampling indicated that sequencing depth was expected to affect the degree of clonotype sharing among donors. Because the study included only a small number of donors, the genetic and exposure-history diversity represented was limited. Sampling was restricted to blood, and TCR repertoires in tissues likely differ from the TCR repertoires found in blood. Incomplete sequencing was indicated by rarefaction of sorted-subset datasets, despite the large sequencing depth.

The donors were healthy, HIV-negative adults who had no recently reported acute infections or vaccinations. All donors were Caucasian adults living in Nashville, Tennessee, USA. CD4+ T cells were enriched by magnetic negative selection; naive cells were then positively selected on CD45RA, and the negative fraction formed the memory subset. Blood was collected by leukapheresis, and PBMCs were isolated by Ficoll-Histopaque density gradient centrifugation and then cryopreserved in liquid nitrogen vapor phase. Purity and quantity of every magnetically sorted T cell population were checked by analytical flow cytometry. Each sorted fraction had its genomic DNA isolated and then quantified by UV absorbance on a Nanodrop 2000c. With regard to this clone: Which antigen it targets is not known. One base away there is no much larger clone; base qualities are not given. Other nucleotide sequences in the sample specify the same CDR3.

Using the deep immunoSEQ assay, TCR CDR3 regions were amplified from genomic DNA by multiplex PCR. Extracted genomic DNA from each cell subset was spread evenly across all wells of several immunoSEQ 96-well plates, with each plate serving as a replicate. For sorted subsets, around 200 ng genomic DNA, equal to some 28,000 T cell genomes, was loaded into each replicate PCR. Purified libraries were measured with a Qubit 3.0 fluorometer, size-checked on a Bioanalyzer 2100, and measured again with the KAPA Library Quantification kit. Every immunoSEQ 96-well plate was sequenced on a separate single-read 150-cycle Illumina NextSeq 550 flow cell. Per the source publication's procedure: Because only junctional sequences without quality scores were contained in the immunoSEQ output, filtering matching that applied to full-length reads could not be performed. To assign V/J genes and CDR3, sequences were annotated against IMGT germline references using PyIR, a Python wrapper for IgBLAST v1.9. Reads with weak V/J assignments (E-value above 1e-6), missing CDR3, stop codons, out-of-frame junctions, or ambiguous translated residues were removed. V3J clonotypes were defined by identical inferred V gene, J gene, and CDR3 amino acid sequence. To compute the percentage overlap between repertoires, the number of shared unique clonotypes was divided by the size of the smaller repertoire. Richness of each repertoire was evaluated using RTK rarefaction, the Chao1 estimator, and Recon v2.1 estimates of unobserved clonotypes. Generation probabilities were computed with OLGA for all TCRbeta clonotypes obtained by the gDNA method from several donors. What TCRdb holds here is the immuneACCESS table cut down to in-frame rearrangements. Part of the clones is not present; checked against another copy, under half of the missing clones reflect an unresolved V gene, and the others are unexplained. The V and J calls and clone size were taken over from that table, and D and trimming were inferred from the DNA. The sample table holds roughly 2.2 million clones, of which approximately 95% were seen once. The top ten clonotypes cover 0.35% to 0.45% of the sample.

According to the germline V gene (reference sequence), CDR1 reads GTSNPN and CDR2 reads SVGIG. V is clipped by 0 bases and J by 0 bases, and the sequence between their germline boundaries is 5 bases long. The CDR3 measures 13 amino acids from cysteine to phenylalanine. Left in the record is the CDR3 DNA by itself, 39 bases read in frame from the first base. The TCR sequence derives from a man aged 18 to 29 in good health. Some clones in this sample may be carry-over from other donors' samples. The chain couples TRBV30 to TRBJ1-1; no confident D gene assignment can be made. The material sequenced was naive CD4+ T cells from PBMCs. The sample's cell subset or site label, decoded: CD45RA+ positively selected. The CDR3 region has the sequence CAWSVQLNTEAFF. The DNA reads TGTGCCTGGAGTGTACAACTGAACACTGAAGCTTTCTTT.